The sample holds a few counts of the clone carrying this T cell receptor (beta chain). The data originate from a study of blood T cell repertoires in COVID-19. Study overall: COVID-19 samples from acute and convalescent phases originated in the United States, Italy and Spain. PBMCs, B-cell-depleted T cells, or T cells provided the cDNA or gDNA that made up the material.

Clones were read by immunoSEQ multiplex PCR, and TCRdb kept only the in-frame ones, dropping some. The data contain about 350,000 clones, about 90% of them singletons. Resolution of symptoms, clearance, or two negative PCRs was present in recovered Cohort 3 donors. The CDR3 totals 15 residues. V was pared by 4 bases and J by 9 bases, with 17 bases between. Germline V gene data show CDR1 as SGHRS and CDR2 as YFSETQ. The receptor was derived from a young woman who had recovered from COVID-19. The sequencing input was PBMCs or T cells enriched from blood (not recorded which). The chain couples TRBV5-1 to TRBJ1-6, with D unclear. The CDR3 nucleotides read TGCGCCAGCAGCCGTGGCCCCGGGGAAGGTTCACCCCTCCACTTT. Its protein product is CASSRGPGEGSPLHF.